A single sample gave rise to the 5 T cell receptor beta chains below, sequenced in a study of CD8+CD57+ T cells in acquired aplastic anemia. Genomic DNA, serving as template, underwent TCR beta VDJ and CDR3 profiling. TCRdb passed the reads through MiXCR, listing each CDR3 protein once. The data contain 100,000 to 150,000 distinct CDR3 sequences, about 48% of them singletons. Sequenced sample: sorted CD4+, CD8+, or CD8+CD57+ T cells (not recorded which) from PBMCs. These receptor sequences come from a human donor in good health, serving as a control.

This clonotype was recorded many times. The chain carries TRBV7-9 and TRBJ1-1; TRBD1 matches 7 bases. V gave up 3 bases and J gave up 5 bases; unmatched junction bases: 9. The CDR3 contains 15 residues. The germline CDR1 and CDR2 sequences are SEHNR and FQNEAQ (reference sequence). CDR3 DNA sequence: TGTGCCAGCAGCTTCTTACCACAGGGGAGGACTGAAGCTTTCTTT. Protein sequence: CASSFLPQGRTEAFF. Full variable domain (rest looked up from reference TRBV7-9 and TRBJ1-1): DTGVSQNPRHKITKRGQNVTFRCDPISEHNRLYWYRQTLGQGPEFLTYFQNEAQLEKSRLLSDRFSAERPKGSFSTLEIQRTEQGDSAMYLCASSFLPQGRTEAFFGQGTRLTVV.

The chain links TRBV7-8 to TRBJ2-5; 7 positions match TRBD2. V lost 0 bases and J lost 4; bases outside the gene matches: 8. The CDR3 spans 16 residues. Germline V gene data show CDR1 as SGHVS and CDR2 as FQNEAQ. The CDR3 spells CASSLAVRLASETQYF. The DNA of the CDR3 is TGTGCCAGCAGCTTAGCTGTGAGACTAGCTTCAGAGACCCAGTACTTC.

This CDR3 is CASSIRGSVGETQYF. The DNA of the CDR3 is TGTGCCAGTAGTATCAGGGGTTCCGTGGGAGAGACCCAGTACTTC. The genes are TRBV19 and TRBJ2-5, with TRBD1 as a possible D gene (6 bases). This CDR3 has 15 amino acids. V lost 3 bases, J lost 4 bases, and 15 bases lay in between. CDR1 LNHDA and CDR2 SQIVND come from the germline V gene (reference sequence).

In this sample, this clonotype turned up many times. The chain carries TRBV5-4 and TRBJ1-1; no reliable D call. The CDR3 loop spans 17 amino acids. V lost 2 bases to trimming and J lost 4 bases, with 21 bases between them. Per the germline V gene, CDR1 is SGHNT and CDR2 is YYREEE (reference sequence). The DNA for the CDR3 is TGTGCCAGCAGCTTATCTGGACGGCTCGGGAAGGGCACTGAAGCTTTCTTT. This codes for CASSLSGRLGKGTEAFF.

This clonotype was observed a few times. The chain has TRBV20-1 and TRBJ1-6, with a possible D match to TRBD1 (6 bases). CDR1 and CDR2 (germline): DFQATT, SNEGSKA (reference sequence). CDR3 length: 16 amino acids. V was shortened by 0 bases and J by 3 bases, with 12 bases between the two germline ends. The CDR3 here is CSARDRIGGYNSPLHF. DNA for the CDR3: TGCAGTGCTAGAGATCGAATAGGGGGCTATAATTCACCCCTCCACTTT.